This T cell receptor (beta chain) came from a study of T cell responses to AZD1222 COVID-19 vaccine. Profiled with immunoSEQ multiplex PCR; TCRdb holds only in-frame clones, not every one. Of about 130,000 clones detected, under 95% appear once; the ten largest clones hold about 1.9%. This specimen consisted of peripheral blood, obtained on day 0 of AZD1222 vaccination. This sequence originates from an adult in good health.

Here the CDR3 reads CASSFGLNRNTEAFF. The DNA of the CDR3 is TGCGCCAGCAGCTTCGGGCTGAATAGGAACACTGAAGCTTTCTTT. This chain uses TRBV5-1 with TRBJ1-1; D is undetermined. The germline V gene encodes CDR1 SGHRS and CDR2 YFSETQ. The CDR3 covers 15 residues. The V end was cut by 2 bases, the J end by 1 base, with 12 bases between.